This T cell receptor (beta chain) is drawn from a study of cytomegalovirus exposure and HLA in healthy donors. As regards this clone: What it binds is not known.

Trimming at V came to 5 bases and at J to 9 bases, leaving 10 bases not matched to a gene. CDR3 length: 15 residues. Germline lookup yields CDR1 SGHAT and CDR2 FQNNGV. Study-wide results and caveats: TCR beta V- and J-gene trimming, according to a later analysis, was linked to a missense DCLRE1C variant.

Primers: 60 Vbeta forward and 13 Jbeta reverse. Sequenced by immunoSEQ multiplex PCR; TCRdb stores in-frame clones only, minus some. The data contain fewer than 250,000 clones, around three quarters of them singletons. The sequenced sample was PBMCs. The chain has TRBV11-2 and TRBJ1-6; 7 positions agree with TRBD1. The origin of this receptor is a woman younger than 30 in good health and CMV-seronegative. In DNA form, the CDR3 reads TGTGCCAGCAGCAAAACGGCCAGGGGGTTTTCACCCCTCCACTTT. This translates into CASSKTARGFSPLHF. Drawing the rest from reference TRBV11-2 and TRBJ1-6, the complete variable domain is EAGVAQSPRYKIIEKRQSVAFWCNPISGHATLYWYQQILGQGPKLLIQFQNNGVVDDSQLPKDRFSAERLKGVDSTLKIQPAKLEDSAVYLCASSKTARGFSPLHFGNGTRLTVT.